Following are 13 T cell receptor beta chains from one sample sequenced in a study of blood T cell repertoires in COVID-19. Profiling relied on immunoSEQ multiplex PCR, and the TCRdb table lists in-frame clones only, not all of them. In the table there are some 200,000 clones, 80% to 85% of which are singletons. The sequencing sample was made of peripheral blood. Every receptor here comes from a human donor with acute or convalescent COVID-19. The donor label of this sample is uncertain.

This clone came up a few times. This chain connects TRBV3-1 (or the pseudogene TRBV3-2) to TRBJ1-4; D may be TRBD1 (6 bases). Germline V lookup: CDR1 LGHDT, CDR2 YNNKEL (reference sequence). Trimming shortened V by 1 base and J by 3 bases, and 12 bases separated the two germline ends. The CDR3 is 16 residues long. The CDR3 region is CASSQGRYRANEKLFF. In DNA form, the CDR3 reads TGTGCCAGCAGCCAAGGGCGGTACAGGGCTAATGAAAAACTGTTTTTT.

V usage is TRBV5-1 and J usage is TRBJ1-4, with TRBD1 as a possible D gene (6 bases). The germline CDR1 and CDR2 sequences are SGHRS and YFSETQ. The CDR3 totals 16 residues. V lost 0 bases and J 7 bases, leaving 16 bases between the germline ends. Here the CDR3 reads CASSLEIRGAGEKLFF. The CDR3 DNA sequence: TGCGCCAGCAGCTTGGAGATTCGGGGGGCGGGTGAAAAACTGTTTTTT.

This clone was counted a few times. This chain uses TRBV9 with TRBJ1-5; TRBD1 aligns across 9 bases. Germline assignment: CDR1 SGDLS and CDR2 YYNGEE. This CDR3 is built from 15 residues. With V trimmed by 0 bases and J by 7 bases, 5 bases remained unmatched. The CDR3 DNA sequence: TGTGCCAGCAGCGTAGGGACAGGGGTAGGACAGCCCCAGCATTTT. It codes for CASSVGTGVGQPQHF.

This clone was recorded only once. Other DNA sequences of this sample code for an identical CDR3. The chain has TRBV5-6 and TRBJ2-3, with a tentative D call TRBD2 (5 bases). CDR1 and CDR2 (germline): SGHDT, YYEEEE. CDR3 length: 14 amino acids. The germline V and J ends were trimmed by 2 bases and 2 bases, with 9 bases remaining between them. CDR3 bases: TGTGCCAGCAGCTTTACCGGGGACACAGATACGCAGTATTTT. Protein product: CASSFTGDTDTQYF.

V is TRBV18 and J is TRBJ2-2; 9 nucleotides align to TRBD2. Trimming at V came to 3 bases and at J to 2 bases, leaving 4 bases not matched to a gene. CDR1 and CDR2 (germline): KGHSH, LQKENI. CDR3 length: 16 residues. The CDR3, as DNA: TGTGCCAGCTCACCCGGACTAGCGTCAAACACCGGGGAGCTGTTTTTT. This gives the protein CASSPGLASNTGELFF.

J is TRBJ2-2 and V is TRBV27; the D is unclear. Germline V CDR1 and CDR2: MNHEY, SMNVEV (reference sequence). The germline V and J ends were trimmed by 6 bases and 1 base, with 3 bases remaining between them. This CDR3 comprises 12 residues. In DNA form, the CDR3 reads TGTGCCAGCAGGAGGAACACCGGGGAGCTGTTTTTT. Translation gives CASRRNTGELFF.

The V gene is TRBV4-2, the J gene TRBJ1-1; no definite D call. Trimming removed 2 bases from V and 3 bases from J, with 16 bases in between. CDR3 length: 16 residues. Per germline, CDR1 LGHNA and CDR2 YNFKEQ. CDR3 in amino acids: CASSQLKARQDTEAFF. Written as DNA, the CDR3 is TGTGCCAGCAGCCAACTGAAGGCTCGTCAGGACACTGAAGCTTTCTTT.

This clone was picked up one time. The rearrangement links TRBV28 to TRBJ2-7; D is unclear. CDR1 is MDHEN and CDR2 is SYDVKM in the germline V gene. The CDR3 consists of 12 residues. Trimming pared 2 bases from V and 3 bases from J, leaving 5 bases between. CDR3 nucleotides: TGTGCCAGCAGTTTACAGGACTACGAGCAGTACTTC. It encodes CASSLQDYEQYF.

The V gene is TRBV15, the J gene TRBJ2-7; possibly TRBD2 for D (7 bases). This CDR3 has 15 residues. V lost 6 bases, J lost 1 base, and 16 bases lay in between. Germline CDR1 and CDR2: LNHNV and YYDKDF (reference sequence). Written as DNA, the CDR3 is TGTGCCACCAGTAGGGGGGGGCAGATTTCCTACGAGCAGTACTTC. Translation: CATSRGGQISYEQYF. The entire variable domain, with the rest obtained from reference TRBV15 and TRBJ2-7, is as follows: DAMVIQNPRYQVTQFGKPVTLSCSQTLNHNVMYWYQQKSSQAPKLLFHYYDKDFNNEADTPDNFQSRRPNTSFCFLDIRSPGLGDTAMYLCATSRGGQISYEQYFGPGTRLTVT.

V and J are TRBV7-9 and TRBJ1-2; D may be TRBD1 (5 bases). The CDR3 is 15 amino acids. CDR1 is SEHNR, CDR2 FQNEAQ, per germline (reference sequence). V was trimmed by 11 bases and J by 3 bases, leaving 22 bases between them. CDR3 region: CACGTGASYHYGYTF. CDR3 sequence (DNA): TGTGCCTGCGGGACGGGCGCTTCCTACCACTATGGCTACACCTTC.

The rearrangement joins TRBV30 to TRBJ1-6; 7 bases fit TRBD1. The CDR3 extends over 13 amino acids. CDR1 and CDR2 (germline): GTSNPN, SVGIG (reference sequence). Germline trimming cut 4 bases from V and 5 bases from J; bases unmatched to any gene: 2. CDR3 loop: CAWMGQNNSPLHF. The CDR3 coding sequence is TGTGCCTGGATGGGACAGAATAATTCACCCCTCCACTTT. Full variable domain (missing parts from reference TRBV30 and TRBJ1-6): SQTIHQWPATLVQPVGSPLSLECTVEGTSNPNLYWYRQAAGRGLQLLFYSVGIGQISSEVPQNLSASRPQDRQFILSSKKLLLSDSGFYLCAWMGQNNSPLHFGNGTRLTVT.

V usage is TRBV7-9 and J usage is TRBJ2-1, with 8 bases aligning to TRBD2. The ends lost 4 bases at V and 10 bases at J; junction bases unmatched: 6. CDR3 length equals 13 residues. Germline V gives CDR1 SEHNR, CDR2 FQNEAQ (reference sequence). CDR3 in DNA: TGTGCCAGCAGCTCGGGGGGGCGGCGGGAGCAGTTCTTC. Protein sequence: CASSSGGRREQFF.

The chain recombines TRBV27 with TRBJ2-5, with 9 bases lining up with TRBD2. In germline, CDR1 is MNHEY, CDR2 SMNVEV (reference sequence). Trimming at V came to 5 bases and at J to 5 bases, leaving 15 bases not matched to a gene. The CDR3 loop spans 17 amino acids. DNA of the CDR3: TGTGCCAGCAGTCCCATAGGGCCACTAGCGGGTTTGGAGACCCAGTACTTC. Protein: CASSPIGPLAGLETQYF.